This TCR beta chain emerged from a study of somatic mutations in cytotoxic T cells in rheumatoid arthritis (dated by TCRdb to 2017 to 2019). Turning to the overall study: Peripheral blood (around 28 ml EDTA) was collected from patients immediately after diagnosis and before any treatment began. Sorted V beta1+ cells also underwent TCRB sequencing, and some V beta antibody-stained T-cell populations were flow-sorted at nearly 100% purity on a FACSAria II or Sony SH800. Whether expanded CD8+ T-cell clones in untreated, newly diagnosed rheumatoid arthritis carry somatic mutations was the study question, and clonality was characterized with TCRB deep sequencing. For some 68 rheumatoid arthritis patients and 15 to 25 healthy controls, TCRB deep sequencing was carried out. Patient and control groups had essentially identical median ages. Broad study findings and their caveats: Healthy controls showed no age-related increase in CD8+ clonality, whereas patients did (Spearman r ≈ 0.5). In about an eighth of the roughly 60 patients the largest CD8+ clone exceeded 20% of CD8+ cells, and several identical CD8+ TCRB sequences were shared between blood and synovial fluid. Viral specificity could not be ruled out by absence from virus-specific databases, and the antigen targets of the expanded CD8+ clones remained unknown. No adjustment for multiple comparisons was made for the slight TRBV07 underrepresentation in patients. CD8+ T-cell clonality did not differ significantly between rheumatoid arthritis patients and age-matched healthy controls.

Flow cytometry confirmed the purity of CD4+ and CD8+ cells that had been isolated by positive magnetic bead selection on an AutoMACS. After a first flow cytometry screen using a TCR V beta antibody panel, clonal expansions were characterized through TCRB deep sequencing of sorted CD8+ fractions. Isolation of peripheral blood mononuclear cells was done through Ficoll-Paque PLUS density gradient separation. Nucleospin Tissue or Tissue XS kits were used to extract DNA from CD4-enriched, CD8-enriched or PBMC samples, and a Qubit 2.0 fluorometer was used for quantification. The immunoSEQ assay was applied to genomic DNA for TCRB CDR3 sequencing. The original methods were these. Only a few patient CD8+ clones larger than 1% matched published virus-specific TCRB sequences when compared against them. Nothing other than productive TCRB rearrangements was included in the analyses. Clonality was calculated as a Shannon entropy-based productive clonality index, and a clone was defined by a unique TCRB CDR3 sequence. To calculate repertoire overlap between two samples, the template counts of each clone were considered relative to each sample's total templates. A correlation with a Spearman r of approximately 0.58 was found between V-gene usage by flow cytometry and V-gene usage by TCRB sequencing. Not all clones reach the TCRdb copy of this immuneACCESS table, which keeps in-frame sequences only. Checked studies attribute under half of the gap to unresolved V genes and leave the rest unexplained. D and trimming were read from the DNA, whereas the V and J calls and clone size are those reported in that table. The sample profile shows about 17,000 clones; around three quarters of them were found once. The ten most abundant clones make up around 5% of the sample.

V loses 2 bases, J loses 6 bases, and the germline ends lie 14 bases apart. CDR1 and CDR2, per the germline V gene (reference sequence), are LNHDA and SQIVND. CDR3 length: 15 amino acids, cysteine to phenylalanine. Only the CDR3 DNA stays, 45 bases, in frame from base 1. About this clone itself: No cognate antigen has been identified for it. Base qualities are not recorded, but no much larger clone differs from it by a single base.

The chain was built from TRBV19 and TRBJ1-5; there is no confident call for the D gene. The sequence was obtained from an adult with rheumatoid arthritis. Sequencing used CD8+ T cells sorted from blood. The CDR3 is CASSIIGGPIQPQHF. The nucleotides read TGTGCCAGTAGTATAATCGGAGGTCCTATTCAGCCCCAGCATTTT.